This entry is about one T cell receptor (beta chain). This table comes from immunoSEQ multiplex PCR, and its TCRdb copy is limited to in-frame clones, with some not included. The repertoire holds over a million clones, roughly 95% seen once, with more than 0.9% in the top ten. The data stem from a study of shared clonotypes between healthy human individuals. The CDR3 runs 17 residues. Losses at the gene ends were 0 bases for V and 2 bases for J; bases not matched to a gene: 3. The V gene's germline CDR1 is SGHRS and CDR2 YFSETQ. This TCR derives from a man younger than 45 in good health. Sequencing input: naive CD4+ T cells sorted from blood. The subset here: CD45RA+ positively selected. This chain links TRBV5-1 with TRBJ2-2, with 11 positions matching TRBD2. CDR3 in amino acids: CASSLVSGRANTGELFF. DNA of the CDR3: TGCGCCAGCAGCTTGGTTAGCGGGAGGGCTAACACCGGGGAGCTGTTTTTT.